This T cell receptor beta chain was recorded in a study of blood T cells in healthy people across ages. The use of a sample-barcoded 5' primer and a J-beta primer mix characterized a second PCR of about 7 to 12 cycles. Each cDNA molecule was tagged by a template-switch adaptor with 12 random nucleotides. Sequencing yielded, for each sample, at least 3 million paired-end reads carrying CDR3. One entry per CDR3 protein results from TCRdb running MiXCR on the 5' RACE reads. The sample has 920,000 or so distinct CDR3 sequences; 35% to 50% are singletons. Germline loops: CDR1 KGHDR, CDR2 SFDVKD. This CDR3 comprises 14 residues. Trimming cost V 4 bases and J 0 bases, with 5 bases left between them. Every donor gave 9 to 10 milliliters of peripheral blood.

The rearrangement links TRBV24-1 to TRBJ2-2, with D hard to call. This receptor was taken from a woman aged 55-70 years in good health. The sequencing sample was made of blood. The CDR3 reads CATSDPANTGELFF. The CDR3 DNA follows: TGTGCCACCAGTGACCCGGCGAACACCGGGGAGCTGTTTTTT.